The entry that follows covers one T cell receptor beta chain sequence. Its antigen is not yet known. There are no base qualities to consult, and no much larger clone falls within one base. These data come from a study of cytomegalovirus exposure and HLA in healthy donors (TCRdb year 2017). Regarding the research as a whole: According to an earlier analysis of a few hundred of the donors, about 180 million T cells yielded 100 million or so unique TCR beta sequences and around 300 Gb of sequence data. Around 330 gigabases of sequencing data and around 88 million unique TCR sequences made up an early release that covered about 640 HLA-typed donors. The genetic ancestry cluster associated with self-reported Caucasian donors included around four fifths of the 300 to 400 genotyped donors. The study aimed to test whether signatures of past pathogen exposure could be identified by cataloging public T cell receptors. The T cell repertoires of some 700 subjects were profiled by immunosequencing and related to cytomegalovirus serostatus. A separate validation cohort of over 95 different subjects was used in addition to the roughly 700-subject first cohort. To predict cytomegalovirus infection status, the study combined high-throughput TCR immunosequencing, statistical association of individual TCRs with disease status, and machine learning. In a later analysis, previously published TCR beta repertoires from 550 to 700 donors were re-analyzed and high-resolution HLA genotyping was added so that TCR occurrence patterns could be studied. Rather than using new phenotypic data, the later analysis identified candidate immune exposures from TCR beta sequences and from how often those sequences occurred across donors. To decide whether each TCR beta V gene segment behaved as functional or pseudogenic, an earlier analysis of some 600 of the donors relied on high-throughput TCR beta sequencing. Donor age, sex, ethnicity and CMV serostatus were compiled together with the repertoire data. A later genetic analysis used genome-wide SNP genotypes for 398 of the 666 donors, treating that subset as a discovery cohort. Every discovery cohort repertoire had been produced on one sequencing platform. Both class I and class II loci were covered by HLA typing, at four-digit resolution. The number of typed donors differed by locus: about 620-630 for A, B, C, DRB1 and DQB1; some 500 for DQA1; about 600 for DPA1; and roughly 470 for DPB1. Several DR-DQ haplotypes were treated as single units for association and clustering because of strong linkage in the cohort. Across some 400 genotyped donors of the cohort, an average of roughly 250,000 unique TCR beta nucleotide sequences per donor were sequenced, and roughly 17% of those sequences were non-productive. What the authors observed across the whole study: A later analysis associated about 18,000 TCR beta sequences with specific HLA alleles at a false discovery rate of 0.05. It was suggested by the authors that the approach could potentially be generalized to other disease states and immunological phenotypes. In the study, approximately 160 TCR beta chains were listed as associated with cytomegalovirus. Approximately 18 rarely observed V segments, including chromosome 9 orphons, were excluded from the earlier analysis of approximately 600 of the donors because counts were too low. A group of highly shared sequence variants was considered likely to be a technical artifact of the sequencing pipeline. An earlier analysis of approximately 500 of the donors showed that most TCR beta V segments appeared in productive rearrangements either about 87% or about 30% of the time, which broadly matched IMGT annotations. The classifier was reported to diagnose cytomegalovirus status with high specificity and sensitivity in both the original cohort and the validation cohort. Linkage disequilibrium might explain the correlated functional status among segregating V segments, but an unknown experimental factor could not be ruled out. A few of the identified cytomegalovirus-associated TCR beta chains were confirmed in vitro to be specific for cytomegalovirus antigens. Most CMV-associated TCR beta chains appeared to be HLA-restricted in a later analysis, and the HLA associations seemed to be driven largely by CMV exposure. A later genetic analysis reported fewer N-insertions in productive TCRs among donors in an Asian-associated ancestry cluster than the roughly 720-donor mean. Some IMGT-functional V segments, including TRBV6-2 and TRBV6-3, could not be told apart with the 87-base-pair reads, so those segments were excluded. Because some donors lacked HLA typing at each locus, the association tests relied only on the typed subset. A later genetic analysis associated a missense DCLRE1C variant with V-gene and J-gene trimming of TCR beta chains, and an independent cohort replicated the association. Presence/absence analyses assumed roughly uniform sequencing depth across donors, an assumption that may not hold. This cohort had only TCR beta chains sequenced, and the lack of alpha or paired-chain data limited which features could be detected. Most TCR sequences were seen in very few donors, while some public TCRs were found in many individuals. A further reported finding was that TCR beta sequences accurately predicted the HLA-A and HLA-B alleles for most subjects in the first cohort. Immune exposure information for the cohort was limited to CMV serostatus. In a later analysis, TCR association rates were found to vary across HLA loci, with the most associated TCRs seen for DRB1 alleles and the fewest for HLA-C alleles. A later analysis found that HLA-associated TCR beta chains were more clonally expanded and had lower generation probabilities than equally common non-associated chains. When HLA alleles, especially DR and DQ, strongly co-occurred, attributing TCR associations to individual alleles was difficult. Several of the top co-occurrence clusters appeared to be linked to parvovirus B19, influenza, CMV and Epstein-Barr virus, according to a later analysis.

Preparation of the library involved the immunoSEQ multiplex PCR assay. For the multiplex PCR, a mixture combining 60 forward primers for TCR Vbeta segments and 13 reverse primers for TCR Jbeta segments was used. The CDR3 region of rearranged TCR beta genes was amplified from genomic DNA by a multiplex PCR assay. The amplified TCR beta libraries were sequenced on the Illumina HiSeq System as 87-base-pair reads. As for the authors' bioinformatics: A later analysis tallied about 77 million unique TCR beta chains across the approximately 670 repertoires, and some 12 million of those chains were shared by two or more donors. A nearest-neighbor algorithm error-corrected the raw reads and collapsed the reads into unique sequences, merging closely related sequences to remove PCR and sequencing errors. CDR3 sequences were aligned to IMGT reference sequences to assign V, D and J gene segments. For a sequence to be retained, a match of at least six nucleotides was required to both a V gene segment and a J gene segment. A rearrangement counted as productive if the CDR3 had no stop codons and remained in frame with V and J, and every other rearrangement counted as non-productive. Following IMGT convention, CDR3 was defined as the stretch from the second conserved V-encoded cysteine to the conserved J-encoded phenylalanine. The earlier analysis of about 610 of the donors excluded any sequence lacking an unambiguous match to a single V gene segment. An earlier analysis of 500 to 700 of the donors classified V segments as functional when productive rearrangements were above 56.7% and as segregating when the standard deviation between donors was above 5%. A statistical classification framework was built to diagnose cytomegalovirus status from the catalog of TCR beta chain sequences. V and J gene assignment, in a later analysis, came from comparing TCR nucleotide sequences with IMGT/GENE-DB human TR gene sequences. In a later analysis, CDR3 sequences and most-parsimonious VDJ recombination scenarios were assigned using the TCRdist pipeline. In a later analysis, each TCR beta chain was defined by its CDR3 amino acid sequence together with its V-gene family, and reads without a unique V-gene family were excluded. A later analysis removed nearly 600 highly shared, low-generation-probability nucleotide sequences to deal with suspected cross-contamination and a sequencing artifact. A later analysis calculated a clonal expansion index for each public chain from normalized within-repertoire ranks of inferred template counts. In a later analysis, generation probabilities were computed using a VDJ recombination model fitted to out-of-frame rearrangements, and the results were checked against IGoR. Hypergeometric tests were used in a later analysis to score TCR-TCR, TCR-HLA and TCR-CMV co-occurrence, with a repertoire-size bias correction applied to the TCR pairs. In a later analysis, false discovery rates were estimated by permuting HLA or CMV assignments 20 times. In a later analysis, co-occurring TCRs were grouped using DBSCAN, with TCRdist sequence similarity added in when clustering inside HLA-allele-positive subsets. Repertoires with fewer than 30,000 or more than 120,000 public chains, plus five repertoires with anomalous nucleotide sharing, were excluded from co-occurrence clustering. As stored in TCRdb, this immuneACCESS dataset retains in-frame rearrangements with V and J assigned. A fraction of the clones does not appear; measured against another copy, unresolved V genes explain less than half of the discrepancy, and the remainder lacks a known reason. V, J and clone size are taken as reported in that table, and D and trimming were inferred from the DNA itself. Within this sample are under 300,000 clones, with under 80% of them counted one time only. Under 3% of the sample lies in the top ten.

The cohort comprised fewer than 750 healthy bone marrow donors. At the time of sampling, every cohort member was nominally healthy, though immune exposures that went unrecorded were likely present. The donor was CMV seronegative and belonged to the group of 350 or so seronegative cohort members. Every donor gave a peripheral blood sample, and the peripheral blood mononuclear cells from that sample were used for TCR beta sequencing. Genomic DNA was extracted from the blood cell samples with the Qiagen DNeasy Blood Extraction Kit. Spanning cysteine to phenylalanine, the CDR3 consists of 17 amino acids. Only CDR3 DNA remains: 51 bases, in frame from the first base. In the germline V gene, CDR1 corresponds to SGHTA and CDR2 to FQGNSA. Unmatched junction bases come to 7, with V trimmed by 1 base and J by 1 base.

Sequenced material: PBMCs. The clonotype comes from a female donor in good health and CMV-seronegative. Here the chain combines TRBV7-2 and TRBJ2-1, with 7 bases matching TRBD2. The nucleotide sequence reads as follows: TGTGCCAGCAGCTTAGTGTCCAGCGGGGTTTCCTACAATGAGCAGTTCTTC. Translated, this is CASSLVSSGVSYNEQFF.